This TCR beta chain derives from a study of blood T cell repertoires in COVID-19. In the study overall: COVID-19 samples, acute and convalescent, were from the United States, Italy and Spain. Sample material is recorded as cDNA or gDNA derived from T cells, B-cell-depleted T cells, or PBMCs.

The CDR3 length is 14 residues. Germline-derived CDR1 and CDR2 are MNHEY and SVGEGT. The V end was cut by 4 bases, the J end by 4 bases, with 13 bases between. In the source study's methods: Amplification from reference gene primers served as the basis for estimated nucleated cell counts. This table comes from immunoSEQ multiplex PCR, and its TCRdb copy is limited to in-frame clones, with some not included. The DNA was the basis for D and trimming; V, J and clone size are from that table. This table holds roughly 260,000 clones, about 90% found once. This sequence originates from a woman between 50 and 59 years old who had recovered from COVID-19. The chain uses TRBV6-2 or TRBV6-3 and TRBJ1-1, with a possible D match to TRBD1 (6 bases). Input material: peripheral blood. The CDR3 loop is CASSFEQGLTEAFF. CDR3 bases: TGTGCCAGCAGTTTCGAGCAGGGGCTCACTGAAGCTTTCTTT.